One sample yielded the 15 T cell receptor beta chains listed below, sequenced in a study of regulatory T cells in long-lasting Graves disease. Libraries of TCR beta came from iRepertoire HTBI primers plus Arm-PCR of CDR3 regions. One entry per CDR3 protein results from TCRdb running MiXCR on the multiplex PCR reads. Here the sample spans under 250,000 distinct CDR3 sequences, approximately 19% being singletons. Time point denoted: newly diagnosed GD, antithyroid drugs for less than 3 months. PBMCs were the source of the RNA used for TCR sequencing. Separately, the same data were catalogued under a study of T cells in Graves' hyperthyroidism and ophthalmopathy.

Specimen: peripheral blood mononuclear cells (PBMCs), collected at new diagnosis, from a patient treated with antithyroid drugs. These receptors were obtained from a woman aged 25 to 39 with Graves disease.

This clonotype was counted ten times or more. The chain uses TRBV30 and TRBJ1-1; D is perhaps TRBD1 (5 bases). Germline assignment: CDR1 GTSNPN and CDR2 SVGIG (reference sequence). V lost 3 bases and J 6 bases, leaving 17 bases between the germline ends. This CDR3 has 14 amino acids. The CDR3 here is CAWRGGWQTAEAFF. The DNA of the CDR3 is TGTGCCTGGAGGGGGGGATGGCAGACGGCTGAAGCTTTCTTT.

The sample holds many counts of this clonotype. The rearrangement joins TRBV19 to TRBJ2-1; D call uncertain. The CDR3 length is 15 residues. Looked up from germline, CDR1 is LNHDA and CDR2 is SQIVND (reference sequence). Trimming removed 6 bases at V and 7 bases at J, with 19 bases between. The CDR3 is CASSPVGRKTNEQFF. CDR3 coding DNA: TGTGCCAGTAGCCCCGTTGGGCGGAAGACGAATGAGCAGTTCTTC.

This clonotype was counted between two and nine times. The rearrangement joins TRBV5-1 to TRBJ2-2, with D perhaps matching TRBD1 (5 bases). Trimming pared 1 base from V and 0 bases from J, leaving 7 bases between. Germline V gene lookup returns CDR1 SGHRS and CDR2 YFSETQ. CDR3 length: 15 amino acids. CDR3 coding DNA: TGCGCCAGCAGCTTGCAGGGCCCGAACACCGGGGAGCTGTTTTTT. As protein: CASSLQGPNTGELFF.

This clonotype has a count of ten or more. V usage is TRBV12-3 or TRBV12-4 and J usage is TRBJ2-2, with 7 positions matching TRBD1. V lost 5 bases to trimming and J lost 2 bases; unmatched junction nucleotides: 8. The CDR3 covers 16 residues. The DNA of the CDR3 is TGTGCCAGCAGTCGAAGGACAGGACCTAACACCGGGGAGCTGTTTTTT. It specifies CASSRRTGPNTGELFF.

This clonotype appeared many times. The V and J genes are TRBV20-1 and TRBJ1-5; possibly TRBD1 for D (6 bases). Per the germline V gene, CDR1 is DFQATT and CDR2 is SNEGSKA (reference sequence). This CDR3 comprises 18 residues. The V end lost 2 bases, the J end lost 3 bases, and 23 bases lay between the germline ends. As DNA, the CDR3 is TGCAGTGCTAGAAGTGTGGGCCGAGACAGGTTATACAATCAGCCCCAGCATTTT. This codes for CSARSVGRDRLYNQPQHF.

This clonotype was detected a few times. A junction end diverges from the germline sequence, so it may reflect a read error. The chain combines TRBV28 with TRBJ1-4; D perhaps matches TRBD1 (6 bases). Germline loops: CDR1 MDHEN, CDR2 SYDVKM. The length of the CDR3 is 14 residues. This CDR3 reads CAGSLGGINEKLFF. The CDR3 DNA follows: TGTGCCGGCAGTTTAGGGGGGATTAATGAAAAACTGTTTTTT.

This clonotype showed up many times. The rearrangement uses TRBV24-1 and TRBJ2-5, with D perhaps TRBD1 or TRBD2 (7 bases each). The CDR3 is 22 amino acids. Trimming left V 2 bases short and J 1 base short, with 31 bases between. Germline values: CDR1 KGHDR, CDR2 SFDVKD. DNA of the CDR3: TGTGCCACCAGTGATTGTCGACAGGGACCGCGGGAGTGGTCGTGCCCCCAAGAGACCCAGTACTTC. Translating it yields CATSDCRQGPREWSCPQETQYF.

This clonotype has a count of ten or more. This chain links TRBV12-3 or TRBV12-4 with TRBJ1-1; no clear D gene. The germline V and J ends were trimmed by 0 bases and 7 bases, with 6 bases remaining between them. The CDR3 consists of 12 residues. The CDR3 DNA reads as TGTGCCAGCAGTTTAGCTTGGGGTGAAGCTTTCTTT. Translating it yields CASSLAWGEAFF.

On this clonotype: A much larger clone lies one base from this, so it may be a read error. The CDR3 end shows no conserved phenylalanine or tryptophan, and so a read error is likely. This rearrangement joins TRBV6-9 to TRBJ1-2; 10 nucleotides match TRBD1. J was trimmed by 6 bases and V by 3 bases; bases with no gene match: 10. From germline, CDR1 is MNHGY and CDR2 SVAAGI. The CDR3 runs to 16 residues. The CDR3 here is CASSYSPPGQGNGYTL. DNA for the CDR3: TGTGCCAGCAGTTACTCCCCACCGGGACAGGGGAATGGCTACACCCTC.

This chain uses TRBV5-1 with TRBJ2-5; 12 bases match TRBD2. Germline V gene data show CDR1 as SGHRS and CDR2 as YFSETQ. The CDR3 is made up of 16 amino acids. The V segment lost 1 base and the J segment 5 bases; nucleotides outside the gene matches: 6. CDR3 residues: CASSLILAGGGETQYF. CDR3 coding DNA: TGCGCCAGCAGCTTGATACTAGCGGGAGGCGGGGAGACCCAGTACTTC.

In its sample, this clonotype was seen many times. V gene TRBV28 combines with J gene TRBJ1-2; no firm D call. Trimming removed 5 bases from V and 7 bases from J, with 17 bases in between. Germline assignment: CDR1 MDHEN and CDR2 SYDVKM. CDR3 length equals 14 residues. CDR3: CASSPRGYRGGYTF. The CDR3 coding sequence is TGTGCCAGCAGTCCCCGAGGGTATCGGGGTGGCTACACCTTC.

On this clonotype itself: A much bigger clone sits one base away, suggesting this may be a read error. In DNA form, the CDR3 reads TGTGCCAGCGGGGCGTCAAGTCGTGGCTACACCTTC. It yields the protein CASGASSRGYTF. The V call is TRBV7-3, the J call TRBJ1-2, with a possible D match to TRBD1 (5 bases). Germline CDR1 reads SGHTA; CDR2 reads FQGTGA. CDR3 size: 12 residues. V was pared by 8 bases and J by 7 bases, with 14 bases between.

This clonotype has a handful of counts. The chain carries TRBV20-1 and TRBJ1-2, with D tentatively TRBD1 (5 bases). The V gene's germline CDR1 is DFQATT and CDR2 SNEGSKA (reference sequence). V was trimmed by 6 bases and J by 4 bases, leaving 12 bases between them. This CDR3 is 12 amino acids long. The CDR3 protein is CSAPGLGYGYTF. The CDR3 nucleotides read TGCAGTGCCCCAGGGCTTGGCTATGGCTACACCTTC.

This clonotype has only a few counts. In DNA form, the CDR3 reads TGTGCCAGCAGCTTGTCGGGGGCGGACTACGAGCAGTACTTC. Residues: CASSLSGADYEQYF. This chain connects TRBV5-6 to TRBJ2-7, with D perhaps matching TRBD1 or TRBD2 (6 bases each). This CDR3 has 14 amino acids. Between the trimmed V and J ends, which lost 1 base and 3 bases, there was a span of 11 bases. Germline CDR1 SGHDT, CDR2 YYEEEE.

This clonotype was seen at least ten times. The rearrangement uses TRBV20-1 and TRBJ1-1; a weak D match, TRBD1 (5 bases). The V gene's germline CDR1 is DFQATT and CDR2 SNEGSKA (reference sequence). Trimming removed 4 bases at V and 6 bases at J, with 18 bases between. The CDR3 sequence is 14 residues long. The CDR3 loop reads CSAILGWGMSEAFF. The CDR3, as DNA: TGCAGTGCTATTCTTGGGTGGGGGATGTCTGAAGCTTTCTTT.